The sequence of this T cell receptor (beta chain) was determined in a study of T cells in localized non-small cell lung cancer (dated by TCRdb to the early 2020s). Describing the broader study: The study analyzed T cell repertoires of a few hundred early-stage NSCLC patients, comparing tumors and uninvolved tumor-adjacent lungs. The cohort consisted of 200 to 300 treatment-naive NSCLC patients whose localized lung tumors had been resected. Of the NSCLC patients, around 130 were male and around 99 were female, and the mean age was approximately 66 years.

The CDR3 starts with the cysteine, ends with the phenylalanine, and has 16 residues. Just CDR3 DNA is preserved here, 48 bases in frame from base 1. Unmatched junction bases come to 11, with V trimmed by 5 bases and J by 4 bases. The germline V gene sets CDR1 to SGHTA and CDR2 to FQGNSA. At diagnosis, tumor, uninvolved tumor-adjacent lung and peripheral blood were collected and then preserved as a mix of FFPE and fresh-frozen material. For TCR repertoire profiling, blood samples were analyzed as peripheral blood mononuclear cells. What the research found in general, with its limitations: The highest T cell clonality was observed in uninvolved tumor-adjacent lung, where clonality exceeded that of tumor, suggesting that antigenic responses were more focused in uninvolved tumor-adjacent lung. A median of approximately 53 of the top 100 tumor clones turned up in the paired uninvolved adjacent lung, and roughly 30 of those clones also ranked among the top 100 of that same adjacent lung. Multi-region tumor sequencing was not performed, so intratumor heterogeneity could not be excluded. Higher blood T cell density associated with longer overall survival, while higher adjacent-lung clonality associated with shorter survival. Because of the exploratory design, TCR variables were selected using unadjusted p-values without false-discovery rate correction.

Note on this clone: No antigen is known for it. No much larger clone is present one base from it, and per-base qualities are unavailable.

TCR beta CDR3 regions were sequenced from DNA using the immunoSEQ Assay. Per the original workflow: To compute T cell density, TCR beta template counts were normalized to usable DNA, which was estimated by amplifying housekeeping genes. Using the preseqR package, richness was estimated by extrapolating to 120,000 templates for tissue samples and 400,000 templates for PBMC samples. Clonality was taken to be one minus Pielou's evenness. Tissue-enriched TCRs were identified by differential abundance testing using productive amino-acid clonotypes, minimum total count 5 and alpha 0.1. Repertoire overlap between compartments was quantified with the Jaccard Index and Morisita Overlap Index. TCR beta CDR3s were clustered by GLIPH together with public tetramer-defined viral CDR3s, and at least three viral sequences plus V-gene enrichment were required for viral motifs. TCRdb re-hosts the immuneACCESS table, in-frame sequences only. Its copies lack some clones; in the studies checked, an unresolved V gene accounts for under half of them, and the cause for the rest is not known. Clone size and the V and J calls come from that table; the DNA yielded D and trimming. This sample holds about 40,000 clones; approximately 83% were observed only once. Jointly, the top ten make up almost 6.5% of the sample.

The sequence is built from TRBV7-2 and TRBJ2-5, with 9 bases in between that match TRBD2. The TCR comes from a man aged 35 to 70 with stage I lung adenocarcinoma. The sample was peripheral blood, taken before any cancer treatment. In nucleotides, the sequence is TGTGCCAGCAGCCCGAATAGCGGGAGAGGCGGAGAGACCCAGTACTTC. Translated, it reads CASSPNSGRGGETQYF.